This T cell receptor beta chain was documented in a study of Ad26.COV2.S vaccination and SARS-CoV-2 variants. Turning to the study itself: Trial arm assignment for the donor was COV1001 Ad26.COV2.S.

Sequencing was performed with immunoSEQ multiplex PCR; in TCRdb, only in-frame clones are kept and a portion is missing. The table shows some 320,000 clones, with around four fifths occurring only once. The CDR3 runs to 16 residues. V lost 5 bases and J lost 3; bases outside the gene matches: 8. Per the germline V gene, CDR1 is MDHEN and CDR2 is SYDVKM. Treatment here: around 19 received Ad26.COV2.S at low or high dose, single or two shots; about 5 received placebo; per-sample allocation not given. The samples were gathered on day 63 after the first injection of vaccine or placebo. This sequence was found in a person between 18 and 65 years old who received the Ad26.COV2.S COVID-19 vaccine or a placebo. The sequenced sample was peripheral blood, obtained in a trial of Ad26.COV2.S vaccine versus placebo. The chain is built from TRBV28 and TRBJ2-3, with 10 bases lining up with TRBD2. In DNA, the CDR3 is TGTGCCAGCAGTAGCAGCGGGGGGGCCTCTACAGATACGCAGTATTTT. Residues: CASSSSGGASTDTQYF.